Listed here are 30 T cell receptor beta chains from one sample, sequenced in a study of T cells of healthy individuals. TCRdb called the 5' RACE reads again in MiXCR, with one record for every CDR3 protein. The sample contains roughly 87,000 distinct CDR3 sequences, under 20% of which appear only once. These receptors were obtained from a human donor in good health.

This clonotype was observed a few times. V usage is TRBV11-1 and J usage is TRBJ2-1; 8 bases fit TRBD2. CDR1 is SGHAT, CDR2 FQDESV, per germline (reference sequence). The CDR3 sequence is 15 residues long. J was trimmed by 8 bases and V by 4 bases; bases with no gene match: 10. DNA for the CDR3: TGTGCCAGCAGCTCCCCGGGACTAGGGTTCTATGAGCAGTTCTTC. It yields the protein CASSSPGLGFYEQFF.

This clonotype occurred many times. The V call is TRBV7-8, the J call TRBJ2-3, with 9 bases identical to TRBD1. In germline, CDR1 is SGHVS, CDR2 FQNEAQ. The CDR3 covers 17 residues. Losses at the gene ends were 4 bases for V and 4 bases for J; bases not matched to a gene: 12. The CDR3 DNA sequence: TGTGCCAGCAGCTCTCACGCCGGGACAGGGATGGCAGATACGCAGTATTTT. This encodes CASSSHAGTGMADTQYF.

This clonotype came up many times. The chain couples TRBV24-1 to TRBJ2-5; D may match TRBD1 or TRBD2 (5 bases each). Germline-derived CDR1 and CDR2 are KGHDR and SFDVKD. V gave up 3 bases and J gave up 5 bases, with 9 bases separating them. The CDR3 consists of 13 residues. As DNA, the CDR3 is TGTGCCACCAGTGATGGGGGTAGGGAGACCCAGTACTTC. The encoded protein is CATSDGGRETQYF.

The chain is built from TRBV28 and TRBJ2-2; 8 positions match TRBD1. Trimming took 5 bases from V and 7 from J; bases not matched to a gene: 12. The CDR3 runs to 16 residues. CDR1 and CDR2 from the germline V gene are MDHEN and SYDVKM. For the CDR3, the DNA is TGTGCCAGCAGTCCAATAGGGCCAGGGGGCTTCGGGGAGCTGTTTTTT. It encodes CASSPIGPGGFGELFF.

This clonotype turned up a few times. The chain recombines TRBV7-9 with TRBJ1-1; D is ambiguous. V dropped 2 bases and J dropped 1 base, with 11 bases sitting between them. The CDR3 has 15 residues. In germline, CDR1 is SEHNR, CDR2 FQNEAQ (reference sequence). The CDR3 here is CASSLFPGKNTEAFF. In DNA, the CDR3 is TGTGCCAGCAGCTTATTTCCAGGAAAGAACACTGAAGCTTTCTTT.

This clonotype was counted only a few times. The chain carries TRBV12-3 or TRBV12-4 and TRBJ2-6; D not certain. The CDR3 spans 15 residues. V was shortened by 7 bases and J by 0 bases, with 10 bases between the two germline ends. Here the CDR3 DNA reads TGTGCCAGCACCCCGCGTGCCTCTGGGGCCAACGTCCTGACTTTC. Amino acids: CASTPRASGANVLTF.

At least ten counts were recorded for this clonotype. The J gene is TRBJ1-1, the V gene TRBV10-2; no reliable D call. The CDR3 is 10 amino acids. Trimming cost V 4 bases and J 5 bases, with 2 bases left between them. Germline V gene data show CDR1 as WSHSY and CDR2 as SAAADI. Here the CDR3 reads CASSGTEAFF. In DNA, the CDR3 is TGCGCCAGCAGTGGTACTGAAGCTTTCTTT.

This clonotype was seen repeatedly, ten times or more. This sequence joins TRBV18 and TRBJ2-3; TRBD2 agrees at 11 bases. With V trimmed by 6 bases and J by 7 bases, 3 bases remained unmatched. The CDR3 loop spans 13 amino acids. Looked up from germline, CDR1 is KGHSH and CDR2 is LQKENI. This CDR3 reads CASSGTSGNTQYF. Written as DNA, the CDR3 is TGTGCCAGCTCCGGGACTAGCGGCAATACGCAGTATTTT.

The V call is TRBV7-2, the J call TRBJ1-4; weak D call: TRBD1 (6 bases). Germline V gives CDR1 SGHTA, CDR2 FQGNSA. The length of the CDR3 is 19 residues. With 5 bases removed from V and 4 bases from J, the gap between germline ends came to 26 bases. The CDR3 DNA sequence: TGTGCCAGCAGCGCACAGGGTCTAGTATTCCATAGGAATAATGAAAAACTGTTTTTT. Protein product: CASSAQGLVFHRNNEKLFF.

This clonotype occurred a few times. CDR3 in amino acids: CATSDRRGRGYGYTF. CDR3 in DNA: TGTGCCACCAGTGACCGGCGGGGGCGCGGCTATGGCTACACCTTC. This chain connects TRBV24-1 to TRBJ1-2, with TRBD1 as a possible D gene (6 bases). CDR1 is KGHDR and CDR2 is SFDVKD in the germline V gene. Trimming shortened V by 4 bases and J by 4 bases, and 15 bases separated the two germline ends. This CDR3 contains 15 residues.

This clonotype occurred a few times. This rearrangement joins TRBV28 to TRBJ1-2; D gene unclear. V lost 2 bases to trimming and J lost 1 base, with 5 bases between them. Germline CDR1 is MDHEN and CDR2 is SYDVKM. The CDR3 is made up of 13 amino acids. CDR3 bases: TGTGCCAGCAGTTTAGGCGGTAACTATGGCTACACCTTC. It codes for CASSLGGNYGYTF.

This clonotype was found many times. The chain couples TRBV7-6 to TRBJ1-2; D not certain. V shed 4 bases and J shed 7 bases, with 10 bases lying between them. CDR3 size: 12 residues. Germline V gives CDR1 SGHVS, CDR2 FNYEAQ. The CDR3 DNA reads TGTGCCAGCAGCTCATATCGAGTTGGCTACACCTTC. Encoded protein: CASSSYRVGYTF.

This clonotype was seen at least ten times. The chain uses TRBV29-1 and TRBJ2-1; no clear D gene. V lost 7 bases and J lost 5, with 18 bases in between. Germline values: CDR1 SQVTM, CDR2 ANQGSEA. The CDR3 runs 14 residues. The CDR3 DNA is TGCAGCGGCCGCCTGTCTCTCAGCGACAATGAGCAGTTCTTC. Residues: CSGRLSLSDNEQFF.

This clonotype was detected only a few times. The gene calls are TRBV19 and TRBJ1-1; D gene ambiguous. CDR3 size: 13 residues. V was trimmed by 2 bases and J by 1 base, leaving 5 bases between them. Germline V gene sequence: CDR1 LNHDA, CDR2 SQIVND (reference sequence). This CDR3 reads CASSIKRNTEAFF. CDR3 DNA: TGTGCCAGTAGTATAAAGCGGAACACTGAAGCTTTCTTT.

This clonotype was counted only a few times. V gene TRBV5-1 combines with J gene TRBJ2-7, with 15 bases lining up with TRBD2. The CDR3 has 18 amino acids. The V segment lost 4 bases and the J segment 2 bases; nucleotides outside the gene matches: 10. CDR1 is SGHRS and CDR2 is YFSETQ in the germline V gene. The CDR3 DNA reads TGCGCCAGCAGCAAGGAACCGGGACTAGCGGGAGGACCCTACGAGCAGTACTTC. It codes for CASSKEPGLAGGPYEQYF.

The sample holds many counts of this clonotype. The genes are TRBV6-2 or TRBV6-3 and TRBJ2-1; 11 bases are shared with TRBD2. In germline, CDR1 is MNHEY, CDR2 SVGEGT. The CDR3 runs 19 residues. After removal of 8 bases from V and 0 bases from J, the junction contained 15 bases not matched to a gene. CDR3 in DNA: TGTGCCAGCGGTCAACTAGCGGGAGAGTCCCCGAGCTCCTACAATGAGCAGTTCTTC. This sequence encodes CASGQLAGESPSSYNEQFF.

This clonotype was seen more than once but under ten times. For the CDR3, the DNA is TGCAGTGCTAGGGGCCGGGACTCTTACACAGATACGCAGTATTTT. Amino acids: CSARGRDSYTDTQYF. The chain has TRBV20-1 and TRBJ2-3, with D possibly matching TRBD2 (6 bases). Germline V gene lookup returns CDR1 DFQATT and CDR2 SNEGSKA (reference sequence). V lost 3 bases, J lost 2 bases, and 15 bases lay in between. There are 15 residues in the CDR3.

The rearrangement uses TRBV29-1 and TRBJ2-3, with 16 bases matching TRBD2. Germline values: CDR1 SQVTM, CDR2 ANQGSEA. This CDR3 comprises 15 residues. J was trimmed by 4 bases and V by 6 bases; bases with no gene match: 4. CDR3 bases: TGCAGCGTGGCGGGACTAGCGGGGGGGTCAGATACGCAGTATTTT. Encoded protein: CSVAGLAGGSDTQYF.

This clonotype was picked up a small number of times. V is TRBV5-6 and J is TRBJ1-2; 7 nucleotides align to TRBD1. J gave up 4 bases and V 4 bases, and 10 bases lay outside the gene matches. Per the germline V gene, CDR1 is SGHDT and CDR2 is YYEEEE. The CDR3 has 15 amino acids. The CDR3 loop reads CASSRNPDRVYGYTF. The CDR3 DNA sequence: TGTGCCAGCAGCCGCAATCCCGACAGGGTCTATGGCTACACCTTC.

The rearrangement uses TRBV20-1 and TRBJ1-1, with D possibly TRBD1 on 5 matching bases. Trimming took 0 bases from V and 1 from J, leaving 12 bases between them. CDR1 and CDR2 (germline): DFQATT, SNEGSKA (reference sequence). The CDR3 runs 15 residues. The CDR3 coding sequence is TGCAGTGCTAGAGAATATGGGGCGGAGAACACTGAAGCTTTCTTT. Its protein is CSAREYGAENTEAFF.

This clonotype showed up many times. This sequence joins TRBV20-1 and TRBJ2-5; weak D call: TRBD2 (6 bases). The CDR3 is made up of 15 amino acids. V shed 5 bases and J shed 0 bases, with 16 bases lying between them. Germline V gene sequence: CDR1 DFQATT, CDR2 SNEGSKA (reference sequence). CDR3 loop: CSAPFGGLYQETQYF. CDR3 bases: TGCAGTGCTCCCTTTGGAGGGTTGTACCAAGAGACCCAGTACTTC.

The table lists this clonotype with a few counts. The rearrangement joins TRBV5-5 to TRBJ1-2, with D possibly TRBD1 on 5 matching bases. The CDR3 contains 15 residues. In germline, CDR1 is SGHKS, CDR2 YYEKEE (reference sequence). Deletions cut 0 bases from V and 2 bases from J, with 11 bases between. DNA for the CDR3: TGTGCCAGCAGCTTGGCTTATCAGGGCAACTATGGCTACACCTTC. It translates to CASSLAYQGNYGYTF.

This clonotype was seen only a few times. The V gene is TRBV7-2, the J gene TRBJ2-3; 9 nucleotides match TRBD2. The J segment lost 4 bases and the V segment lost 0 bases, leaving 5 bases of the junction unmatched. CDR1 and CDR2 (germline): SGHTA, FQGNSA. The CDR3 is 16 amino acids. The CDR3 DNA is TGTGCCAGCAGCTTAGCAGGGCGGGGGGGCGCAGATACGCAGTATTTT. This sequence encodes CASSLAGRGGADTQYF.

This clonotype was seen more than once but under ten times. CDR3 loop: CASSQDRTRMPYEQYF. CDR3 nucleotide sequence: TGCGCCAGCAGCCAAGATAGGACCAGAATGCCCTACGAGCAGTACTTC. The V and J genes are TRBV4-3 and TRBJ2-7; D not resolved. The ends were cut back, 0 bases at V and 2 bases at J, with 14 bases in the middle. Germline CDR1 and CDR2: LGHNA and YSLEER. This CDR3 is 16 amino acids long.

This clonotype was detected only a few times. This rearrangement joins TRBV4-3 to TRBJ2-1; 8 bases agree with TRBD2. This CDR3 has 16 amino acids. CDR1 LGHNA and CDR2 YSLEER come from the germline V gene. V trimming: 0 bases; J trimming: 8 bases; junction bases outside the gene matches: 9. CDR3 in amino acids: CASSQDWNGAGDEQFF. CDR3 sequence (DNA): TGCGCCAGCAGCCAAGATTGGAACGGAGCGGGGGATGAGCAGTTCTTC.

CDR3 residues: CASSYSRDGEQFF. CDR3 nucleotides: TGTGCCAGCAGTTACTCGAGGGACGGTGAGCAGTTCTTC. The V and J genes are TRBV6-5 and TRBJ2-1; D may be TRBD1 or TRBD2 (5 bases each). The length of the CDR3 is 13 residues. Deletions cut 0 bases from V and 9 bases from J, with 9 bases between. In germline, CDR1 is MNHEY, CDR2 SVGAGI.

This clonotype was counted at least ten times. The chain is built from TRBV3-1 and TRBJ1-5; perhaps TRBD1 as D (6 bases). Per the germline V gene, CDR1 is LGHDT and CDR2 is YNNKEL (reference sequence). The CDR3 has 15 amino acids. V was cut by 5 bases and J by 2 bases, with 13 bases left in between. The CDR3 sequence: CASSSSGTRNQPQHF. The DNA for the CDR3 is TGTGCCAGCAGCAGCTCCGGGACACGCAATCAGCCCCAGCATTTT.

This clonotype was counted a few times. This chain connects TRBV6-2 or TRBV6-3 to TRBJ1-4; D unresolved. Deletions cut 8 bases from V and 8 bases from J, with 15 bases between. Looked up from germline, CDR1 is MNHEY and CDR2 is SVGEGT. The CDR3 covers 13 residues. The CDR3 sequence is CASRSWSLEKLFF. In DNA form, the CDR3 reads TGTGCCAGCCGAAGTTGGTCCCTGGAAAAACTGTTTTTT.

This clonotype turned up a few times. The V gene is TRBV5-1, the J gene TRBJ2-7; 7 nucleotides line up with TRBD1. Germline-derived CDR1 and CDR2 are SGHRS and YFSETQ. The CDR3 runs to 16 residues. J gave up 0 bases and V 4 bases, and 10 bases lay outside the gene matches. The CDR3: CASSGQSRTGSYEQYF. The CDR3 DNA is TGCGCCAGCAGCGGACAGAGTCGGACAGGCTCCTACGAGCAGTACTTC.

This clonotype was detected a few times. V gene TRBV9 combines with J gene TRBJ2-7; 11 positions agree with TRBD2. The CDR3 runs to 15 residues. Germline V gives CDR1 SGDLS, CDR2 YYNGEE. Trimming at V came to 2 bases and at J to 2 bases, leaving 3 bases not matched to a gene. The DNA for the CDR3 is TGTGCCAGCAGCGTGGGACTAGCGGAACCCTACGAGCAGTACTTC. This gives the protein CASSVGLAEPYEQYF.